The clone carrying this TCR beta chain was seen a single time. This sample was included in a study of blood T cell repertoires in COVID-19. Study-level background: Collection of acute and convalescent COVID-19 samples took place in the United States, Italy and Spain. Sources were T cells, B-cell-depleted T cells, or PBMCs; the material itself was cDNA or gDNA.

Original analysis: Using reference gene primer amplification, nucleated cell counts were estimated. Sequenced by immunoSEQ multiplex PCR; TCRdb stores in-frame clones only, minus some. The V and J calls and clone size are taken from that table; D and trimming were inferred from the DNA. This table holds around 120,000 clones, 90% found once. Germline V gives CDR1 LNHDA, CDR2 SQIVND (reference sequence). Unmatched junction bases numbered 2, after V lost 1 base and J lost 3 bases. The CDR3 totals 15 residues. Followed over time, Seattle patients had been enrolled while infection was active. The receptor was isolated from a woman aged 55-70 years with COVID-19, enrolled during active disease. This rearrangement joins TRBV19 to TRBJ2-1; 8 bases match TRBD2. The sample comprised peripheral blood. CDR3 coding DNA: TGTGCCAGTAGTATAGGAGCGGGGGACTACAATGAGCAGTTCTTC. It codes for CASSIGAGDYNEQFF.